This T cell receptor (beta chain) is from a study of CD8 T cells in Susac syndrome. Reverse transcription used about 0.5 to 1 ug RNA and random hexamers. TCR beta CDR3 was amplified by immunoSEQ covering 54 Vbeta and 13 Jbeta. From the immunoSEQ multiplex PCR reads, TCRdb called clonotypes with MiXCR, one entry per CDR3 protein. The data contain about 130,000 distinct CDR3 sequences, 90% to 95% of them singletons. Germline CDR1 MNHEY, CDR2 SVGAGI. Trimming took off 6 bases at V and 0 bases at J, with 11 bases between the two ends. There are 14 residues in the CDR3. Treatment-naive patients with stable or active relapsing-remitting disease were the multiple sclerosis controls.

This TCR was recovered from a human donor with multiple sclerosis. Sequenced material: CD4+ T cells from PBMCs. The chain combines TRBV6-5 with TRBJ1-1, with D possibly being TRBD1 (6 bases). The CDR3 coding sequence is TGTGCCAGCAGGCCAGGGGACATGAACACTGAAGCTTTCTTT. Amino acid sequence: CASRPGDMNTEAFF.